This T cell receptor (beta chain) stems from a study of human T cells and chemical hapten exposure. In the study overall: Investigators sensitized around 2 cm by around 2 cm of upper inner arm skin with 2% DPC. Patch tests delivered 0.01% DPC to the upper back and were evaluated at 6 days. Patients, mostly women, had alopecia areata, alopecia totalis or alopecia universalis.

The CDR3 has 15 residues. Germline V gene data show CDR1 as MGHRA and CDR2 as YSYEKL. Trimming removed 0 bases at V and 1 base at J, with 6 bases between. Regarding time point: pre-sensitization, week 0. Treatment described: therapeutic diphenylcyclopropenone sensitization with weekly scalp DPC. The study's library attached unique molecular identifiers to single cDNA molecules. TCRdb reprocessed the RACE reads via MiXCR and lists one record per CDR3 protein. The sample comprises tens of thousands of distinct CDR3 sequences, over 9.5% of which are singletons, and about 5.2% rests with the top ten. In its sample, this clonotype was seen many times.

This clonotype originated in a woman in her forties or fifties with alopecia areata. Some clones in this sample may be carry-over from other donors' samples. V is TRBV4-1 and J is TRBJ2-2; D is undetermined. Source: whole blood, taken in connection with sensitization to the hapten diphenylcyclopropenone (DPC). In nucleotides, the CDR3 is TGCGCCAGCAGCCAAGAAGGATGGAACACCGGGGAGCTGTTTTTT. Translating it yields CASSQEGWNTGELFF.